This TCR beta chain is drawn from a study of T cell clonality in common variable immunodeficiency. Both groups were predominantly of Caucasian heritage. CVID subjects were neither ill nor on immunomodulatory or immunosuppressive medication at sampling. This clone was recorded a few times. Its specificity is unknown. The CDR3 extends 3 residues past the end of the read, so its final part is completed from the germline J gene. Findings and caveats of the study: In common variable immunodeficiency, TCR beta chains reportedly carried fewer deletions and N-nucleotide insertions. Compared with healthy controls, CVID subjects showed increased TCRbeta clonality, mostly in about a third. The cause of increased CVID clonality remains unclear without subpopulation sequencing.

Some clones are missing from TCRdb's copy, which holds only in-frame ones; the method was immunoSEQ multiplex PCR. The repertoire has some 19,000 clones, none seen only once; the ten largest take under 25%. This CDR3 is 12 amino acids long. Germline assignment: CDR1 DFQATT and CDR2 SNEGSKA (reference sequence). V lost 3 bases and J 5 bases, leaving 8 bases between the germline ends. This clonotype was sampled from a human donor with common variable immunodeficiency. The chain joins TRBV20-1 to TRBJ2-1; weak D call: TRBD2 (5 bases). Sequencing was performed on peripheral blood mononuclear cells. The sequenced part of the CDR3 DNA is TGCAGTGCTAGTTGGCGGGACAATGAG. Its translation: CSASWRDNE. The complete CDR3 sequence is CSASWRDNEQFF.